Listed below are T cell receptor beta chains from one sample, sequenced in a study of persistence of HIV-infected CD4 T cells. Method: immunoSEQ multiplex PCR; TCRdb's copy keeps in-frame clones and lacks some. This sample yields about 40,000 clones, of which roughly 89% are seen a single time; 1.3% belongs to the top ten. What these receptors recognize is not known. The material sequenced was CD4+ T cells sorted from PBMCs after approximately 19-hour stimulation, taken from a patient who received antiretroviral therapy. The receptors originated from an adult man with HIV who was CMV-seropositive. Both conserved end residues are trimmed from each CDR3. The D gene is left open where the match is weak.

d_call v_call cdr3_aa
TRBD1 TRBV27 ASSPYSSTGTGGATGANVLT
TRBD2 TRBV7-2 ATGSGSPGELF
NA TRBV10-3 AISERSKGGYGYT
TRBD2 TRBV3-1/TRBV3-2 ASSQSIGRASEQY
NA TRBV5-1 ASSLVLANEQF
NA TRBV27 ASSYAFATNEKLF
NA TRBV6-1 ASSDPTDHTEAF
NA TRBV7-2 ASSFGLMGSPLH
TRBD2 TRBV4-2 ASSRLASGGNTGELF
NA TRBV10-3 ASNRASNSPLH
NA TRBV11-2 ASIRAGVLTLLNTEAF
NA TRBV19 ASSIDVQGNGYT
NA TRBV5-1 ASSGIHTERPDTQY
TRBD1 TRBV5-1 ASSLELQQGEAF
NA TRBV15 ATSRGRQAGT
NA TRBV6-5 ASRMVYGYT
NA TRBV5-5 ASSVGTFVSTDTQY
NA TRBV7-9 ASSPTERNYEQY
TRBD1 TRBV29-1 SVFGDRPYNEQF
NA TRBV20-1 SAAIADTQY
TRBD1 TRBV18 ASSPDRGQSSYEQY
TRBD1 TRBV27 ASKRTGAYGYT
TRBD1 TRBV2 ASRTGTGPNEKLF
NA TRBV19 ASSPMAGDTQY
NA TRBV10-2 ASRTGNTEAF
NA TRBV5-1 ASSRQLSYEQY
NA TRBV6-6 ASSYFRDKSTEAF
NA TRBV12-3/TRBV12-4 ASSYLSPDEQY
NA TRBV5-4 ASSSGVGGNEKLF